Included here is one T cell receptor beta chain sequence, with context. What this receptor recognizes is not known. No much larger clone exists at a distance of one base, and base qualities are not known. Participants in the prospective study were aged about 18 to 90 years, lived in more than 20 United States geographic areas, and enrolled through a virtual design. To assign participants to cohorts, the prospective study relied on clinical history that participants themselves reported in a screening survey and a study questionnaire. Recovered participants in ImmuneRACE Cohort 3 were defined as having two consecutive negative NP/OP PCR tests, clearance from a healthcare professional, or resolution of symptoms. Each participant in the prospective study had whole blood, serum and a nasopharyngeal or oropharyngeal swab collected by mobile phlebotomists. Prospective study participants could optionally give additional blood draws and questionnaires over an approximately 2-month period. Before DNA extraction, prospective study blood samples were shipped either frozen or at room temperature.

Measured from the cysteine to the phenylalanine, the CDR3 is 16 residues long. Only the CDR3 region is kept as DNA, spanning 48 bases read in frame from base 1. Trimming takes 4 bases off V and 1 base off J; junction bases not matched to a gene: 2. CDR1 and CDR2 are drawn from the germline V gene: SGHVS, FNYEAQ. The source of the sample is a study of blood T cell repertoires in COVID-19 (dated by TCRdb to the early 2020s). In the study overall: Samples covering the acute and convalescent phases of COVID-19 were provided by collaborators in the United States, Italy and Spain. The samples were drawn from the first 160 participants of the ongoing ImmuneRACE study and from some 1,300 subjects provided by 6 global collaborators. The prospective study material was composed of cDNA or gDNA derived from T cells, B-cell-depleted T cells, or PBMCs. Deeply sampled blood TCRbeta repertoires from subjects exposed to, actively infected with, or recovered from COVID-19 were included in the dataset. Where available, HLA class I and class II types were obtained from metadata supplied by the sample provider rather than from assay-based typing. The sample metadata nearly always contained a de-identified subject ID, COVID-19 status, age in years and sex. The repertoires were made available in a free public database intended to serve as a resource for research on the immune response to SARS-CoV-2. The research as a whole found: Clinical and demographic metadata were provided uncurated, with the amount varying by source and participant.

TCRbeta CDR3 regions were amplified from genomic DNA by means of the immunoSEQ Assay, a bias-controlled multiplex PCR. In the source study's methods: The number of nucleated cells in each sample was estimated from the amplification of reference gene primers within the assay. To quantify the absolute abundance of each unique TCRbeta CDR3 rearrangement, sequence reads were collapsed and filtered. Productive Simpson clonality was computed per sample as the square root of Simpson's diversity index over productive rearrangements. The table comes from immuneACCESS by way of TCRdb, which keeps in-frame sequences with V and J called. Part of the clones is missing from these tables; in studies checked, under half for an unresolved V gene and the rest for unknown reasons. That table gives V, J and clone size, and the DNA gave D and trimming. This sample comprises 500,000 or so clones, about 85% of them detected only once. Of the sample, roughly 0.7% is held by the ten largest clones.

The origin of this receptor is a woman younger than 30 who had recovered from COVID-19. Recombination linked TRBV7-6 to TRBJ2-2, and 11 bases in between align with TRBD1. Material: PBMCs or T cells enriched from blood (not recorded which). The CDR3 corresponds to CASSSGTGGNTGELFF. The nucleotides read TGTGCCAGCAGCTCCGGGACAGGGGGGAACACCGGGGAGCTGTTTTTT.